Listed here are 32 T cell receptor beta chains from one sample, sequenced in a study of control samples from healthy donors and cancer patients (dated by TCRdb to the early 2020s). Library prep was done by the immunoSEQ multiplex PCR assay. Entries here come from immuneACCESS through TCRdb and include only in-frame sequences with V and J called. Some clones fail to appear in such tables; in the studies checked, an unresolved V gene covers under half of the shortfall, and the cause of the remainder is unknown. The sample yields 100,000 to 150,000 clones; more than 85% were counted once. The top ten hold about 7.2% of the sample. Specimen: blood. Source of these receptors: a woman younger than 30 in good health.

The chain uses TRBV5-8 and TRBJ1-3; D may be TRBD1 (5 bases). The CDR3 loop spans 15 amino acids. Trimming took off 0 bases at V and 2 bases at J, with 9 bases between the two ends. Germline assignment: CDR1 SGHTS and CDR2 YDEGEE. DNA of the CDR3: TGTGCCAGCAGCTTGGGTCAGGGCACTGGAAACACCATATATTTT. This translates into CASSLGQGTGNTIYF.

The rearrangement joins TRBV6-5 to TRBJ2-7; 11 bases agree with TRBD2. The CDR3 contains 15 residues. Germline lookup yields CDR1 MNHEY and CDR2 SVGAGI. The V gene end was trimmed by 5 bases and the J gene end by 1 base; junction bases not matched to a gene: 4. The CDR3 nucleotides are TGTGCCAGCAGTCGTCTAGCGGGGGGTTCCTACGAGCAGTACTTC. It specifies CASSRLAGGSYEQYF.

This chain connects TRBV18 to TRBJ2-1; TRBD2 aligns across 8 bases. Trimming removed 4 bases from V and 4 bases from J; junction bases left unmatched: 6. CDR3 size: 15 residues. From germline, CDR1 is KGHSH and CDR2 LQKENI. DNA for the CDR3: TGTGCCAGCTCACGGAATAGCGGGACATACAATGAGCAGTTCTTC. This gives the protein CASSRNSGTYNEQFF.

This chain joins TRBV28 and TRBJ2-2, with TRBD1 matching over 8 bases. The V and J ends lost 11 bases and 7 bases, in that order; junction bases with no gene match: 9. The CDR3 is 13 amino acids. CDR1 and CDR2 (germline): MDHEN, SYDVKM. CDR3 sequence: CAAAGGAGGELFF. The DNA of the CDR3 is TGTGCCGCGGCAGGGGGCGCTGGCGGGGAGCTGTTTTTT.

The chain employs TRBV10-3 and TRBJ1-2, with D tentatively TRBD1 (6 bases). The germline gives CDR1 ENHRY, CDR2 SYGVKD. The CDR3 is 14 amino acids. V gave up 5 bases and J gave up 0 bases, with 10 bases separating them. The CDR3 nucleotides are TGTGCCATCAGTCGGACAGACGCTAACTATGGCTACACCTTC. It is translated as CAISRTDANYGYTF.

The V gene is TRBV6-6, the J gene TRBJ1-1, with a weak D call TRBD1 (5 bases). This CDR3 has 13 amino acids. The germline CDR1 and CDR2 sequences are MNHNY and SVGAGI (reference sequence). Trimming stripped 2 bases from V and 5 bases from J, with 9 bases between. The chain's CDR3 is CASSYPGGTEAFF. The CDR3 DNA follows: TGTGCCAGCAGTTACCCGGGGGGGACTGAAGCTTTCTTT.

The CDR3 nucleotides read TGTGCCAGCAGTTACTCGATTCTCGCAGGGTTAGGTACGCAGTATTTT. Amino acids: CASSYSILAGLGTQYF. V usage is TRBV6-5 and J usage is TRBJ2-3, with a tentative D call TRBD1 (5 bases). The ends were cut back, 0 bases at V and 8 bases at J, with 18 bases in the middle. This CDR3 comprises 16 residues. In germline, CDR1 is MNHEY, CDR2 SVGAGI.

The chain's CDR3 is CASSPDRGVVNEQFF. CDR3 coding DNA: TGTGCCAGCTCACCGGACAGGGGGGTCGTGAATGAGCAGTTCTTC. The V call is TRBV18, the J call TRBJ2-1; 10 positions match TRBD1. Trimming cost V 3 bases and J 7 bases; bases outside gene matches: 6. This CDR3 contains 15 residues. The germline CDR1 and CDR2 sequences are KGHSH and LQKENI. Drawing the rest from reference TRBV18 and TRBJ2-1, the complete variable domain is NAGVMQNPRHLVRRRGQEARLRCSPMKGHSHVYWYRQLPEEGLKFMVYLQKENIIDESGMPKERFSAEFPKEGPSILRIQQVVRGDSAAYFCASSPDRGVVNEQFFGPGTRLTVL.

The J gene is TRBJ2-3, the V gene TRBV7-2; D possibly matches TRBD1 or TRBD2 (5 bases each). The V end was cut by 2 bases, the J end by 5 bases, with 11 bases between. This CDR3 is built from 14 residues. The germline V gene encodes CDR1 SGHTA and CDR2 FQGNSA. The CDR3 DNA sequence: TGTGCCAGCAGCTTACGAGGGGCGGAAGATACGCAGTATTTT. This gives the protein CASSLRGAEDTQYF.

J is TRBJ2-7 and V is TRBV29-1, with TRBD1 as a possible D gene (6 bases). Germline V CDR1 and CDR2: SQVTM, ANQGSEA. The V and J ends lost 2 bases and 0 bases respectively, with 11 bases between them. The CDR3 runs 14 residues. The CDR3 region has the DNA TGCAGCGTTGAAACGCAGGGGACCTCCTACGAGCAGTACTTC. It is translated as CSVETQGTSYEQYF.

V usage is TRBV29-1 and J usage is TRBJ2-7; no firm D call. This CDR3 contains 11 residues. Trimming left V 5 bases short and J 3 bases short, with 8 bases between. From germline, CDR1 is SQVTM and CDR2 ANQGSEA. CDR3 amino acids: CSVTISYEQYF. CDR3 bases: TGCAGCGTTACCATAAGCTACGAGCAGTACTTC.

This chain joins TRBV4-1 and TRBJ2-3, with unresolved D. Per germline, CDR1 MGHRA and CDR2 YSYEKL. V was shortened by 0 bases and J by 6 bases, with 13 bases between the two germline ends. The CDR3 is made up of 15 amino acids. Here the CDR3 DNA reads TGCGCCAGCAGCCAAGAGGGCAACCCGTCGGATACGCAGTATTTT. Its translation is CASSQEGNPSDTQYF.

The chain is built from TRBV28 and TRBJ2-7; 9 bases line up with TRBD1. CDR3 size: 17 residues. CDR1 and CDR2 from the germline V gene are MDHEN and SYDVKM. The J segment lost 2 bases and the V segment lost 1 base, leaving 9 bases of the junction unmatched. The CDR3 here is CASSLSTLRDRAYEQYF. The CDR3 DNA follows: TGTGCCAGCAGTTTATCCACGCTACGGGACAGGGCCTACGAGCAGTACTTC.

The J gene is TRBJ2-2, the V gene TRBV7-6; D call uncertain. Trimming cost V 4 bases and J 9 bases, with 12 bases left between them. Germline loops: CDR1 SGHVS, CDR2 FNYEAQ. CDR3 length: 13 residues. The CDR3 nucleotides are TGTGCCAGCAGCTCGGAGACCTTCAGGGAGCTGTTTTTT. Its translation: CASSSETFRELFF.

The V call is TRBV28, the J call TRBJ1-6; 7 nucleotides line up with TRBD1. This CDR3 is 14 amino acids long. Germline loops: CDR1 MDHEN, CDR2 SYDVKM. V lost 2 bases to trimming and J lost 8 bases; unmatched junction nucleotides: 3. Here the CDR3 DNA reads TGTGCCAGCAGTTTAGCAGGGGGGCATTCACCCCTCCACTTT. The encoded protein is CASSLAGGHSPLHF.

The CDR3 sequence is CASSQELASYNEQFF. In DNA, the CDR3 is TGCGCCAGCAGCCAAGAGTTAGCGAGCTACAATGAGCAGTTCTTC. The V and J genes are TRBV4-3 and TRBJ2-1; a weak D match, TRBD2 (5 bases). The CDR3 totals 15 residues. Looked up from germline, CDR1 is LGHNA and CDR2 is YSLEER. Trimming shortened V by 0 bases and J by 3 bases, and 9 bases separated the two germline ends.

This sequence joins TRBV28 and TRBJ2-3; D is uncertain. This CDR3 comprises 15 residues. Germline V lookup: CDR1 MDHEN, CDR2 SYDVKM. V lost 3 bases, J lost 3 bases, and 13 bases lay in between. The DNA of the CDR3 is TGTGCCAGCAGTTTGGACCCAGGAAGTACAGATACGCAGTATTTT. This sequence encodes CASSLDPGSTDTQYF.

V is TRBV19 and J is TRBJ2-1; a possible D gene is TRBD2 (6 bases). Germline V CDR1 and CDR2: LNHDA, SQIVND (reference sequence). The CDR3 spans 14 residues. The ends were cut back, 7 bases at V and 4 bases at J, with 14 bases in the middle. This CDR3 reads CASMRIGLYNEQFF. The CDR3 nucleotides read TGTGCCAGTATGAGGATAGGACTATACAATGAGCAGTTCTTC.

The genes are TRBV28 and TRBJ1-5, with 8 bases matching TRBD1. CDR1 is MDHEN, CDR2 SYDVKM, per germline. J was trimmed by 7 bases and V by 3 bases; bases with no gene match: 5. The CDR3 spans 14 residues. CDR3 sequence reads: CASSLTGVWQPQHF. In nucleotides, the CDR3 is TGTGCCAGCAGTTTGACAGGGGTATGGCAGCCCCAGCATTTT.

With regard to this clone: The junction shows a germline mismatch at one end, possibly a read error. This chain joins TRBV7-7 and TRBJ2-5; D is possibly TRBD1 (6 bases). Germline V gene sequence: CDR1 SSHAT, CDR2 FNYEAQ (reference sequence). CDR3 length equals 16 residues. The CDR3 spells CASSLVGALGAETQYF. CDR3 bases: TGTGCTAGCAGCTTAGTGGGGGCCCTTGGGGCGGAGACCCAGTACTTC. Using reference TRBV7-7 and TRBJ2-5 for the parts outside the CDR3, the full variable domain is GAGVSQSPRYKVTKRGQDVTLRCDPISSHATLYWYQQALGQGPEFLTYFNYEAQPDKSGLPSDRFSAERPEGSISTLTIQRTEQRDSAMYRCASSLVGALGAETQYFGPGTRLLVL.

The chain joins TRBV5-8 to TRBJ1-2; D is perhaps TRBD1 (5 bases). CDR1 and CDR2 (germline): SGHTS, YDEGEE. Trimming stripped 0 bases from V and 4 bases from J, with 16 bases between. The CDR3 consists of 16 residues. CDR3 protein: CASSLDGGTFIYGYTF. The CDR3 coding sequence is TGTGCCAGCAGCTTGGATGGGGGGACGTTCATCTATGGCTACACCTTC. Based on the CDR3 plus reference TRBV5-8 and TRBJ1-2, the full variable domain is EAGVTQSPTHLIKTRGQQATLRCSPISGHTSVYWYQQALGLGLQFLLWYDEGEERNRGNFPPRFSGRQFPNYSSELNVNALELEDSALYLCASSLDGGTFIYGYTFGSGTRLTVV.

This chain joins TRBV30 and TRBJ2-1, with D perhaps given as TRBD1 or TRBD2 (5 bases each). CDR3 size: 14 residues. From germline, CDR1 is GTSNPN and CDR2 SVGIG (reference sequence). Between the trimmed V and J ends, which lost 5 bases and 12 bases, there was a span of 23 bases. The CDR3 nucleotides are TGTGCCTGGGGATTTACTCGGGGCCGGAGAGGGCAGTTCTTC. It is translated as CAWGFTRGRRGQFF. The variable domain in full, completed from reference TRBV30 and TRBJ2-1, reads SQTIHQWPATLVQPVGSPLSLECTVEGTSNPNLYWYRQAAGRGLQLLFYSVGIGQISSEVPQNLSASRPQDRQFILSSKKLLLSDSGFYLCAWGFTRGRRGQFFGPGTRLTVL.

The chain employs TRBV27 and TRBJ1-2; D may be TRBD1 (6 bases). V dropped 9 bases and J dropped 2 bases, with 13 bases sitting between them. The length of the CDR3 is 13 residues. Germline CDR1 is MNHEY and CDR2 is SMNVEV (reference sequence). CDR3 DNA sequence: TGTGCCAGTGGACAGAGCCCGAACTATGGCTACACCTTC. Translating gives CASGQSPNYGYTF.

The chain carries TRBV4-2 and TRBJ1-5, with TRBD1 matching over 7 bases. The trim removed 3 bases at V and 1 base at J, leaving 0 bases unmatched. CDR1 LGHNA and CDR2 YNFKEQ come from the germline V gene. The CDR3 length is 14 residues. The CDR3 nucleotides are TGTGCCAGCAGCCAGACAGGGAGCAATCAGCCCCAGCATTTT. This encodes CASSQTGSNQPQHF.

The chain combines TRBV18 with TRBJ1-2; 11 bases agree with TRBD1. This CDR3 comprises 16 residues. The trim removed 2 bases at V and 6 bases at J, leaving 8 bases unmatched. The germline V gene encodes CDR1 KGHSH and CDR2 LQKENI. CDR3 coding DNA: TGTGCCAGCTCACCAACAGGACAGGGGGCCTCGAATGGCTACACCTTC. Residues: CASSPTGQGASNGYTF.

The rearrangement joins TRBV29-1 to TRBJ1-2; no definite D call. The CDR3 runs 12 residues. Germline V gene lookup returns CDR1 SQVTM and CDR2 ANQGSEA. V lost 3 bases to trimming and J lost 5 bases, with 10 bases between them. The CDR3 nucleotides read TGCAGCGTTGATCCGGGTTCGTATGGCTACACCTTC. It is translated as CSVDPGSYGYTF.

In nucleotides, the CDR3 is TGTGCCAGCAACCCGGGGCACACAGATACGCAGTATTTT. Its translation is CASNPGHTDTQYF. The rearrangement links TRBV6-6 to TRBJ2-3; the D gene could be TRBD1 or TRBD2 (5 bases each). Germline lookup yields CDR1 MNHNY and CDR2 SVGAGI (reference sequence). V lost 7 bases and J lost 2, with 10 bases in between. The CDR3 runs to 13 residues.

V and J are TRBV27 and TRBJ2-4; 10 bases fit TRBD2. The CDR3 is 17 amino acids. Germline V CDR1 and CDR2: MNHEY, SMNVEV (reference sequence). Trimming took 5 bases from V and 2 from J; bases not matched to a gene: 9. CDR3 amino acids: CASSLWTSGRTKNIQYF. The CDR3 DNA sequence: TGTGCCAGCAGTCTCTGGACTAGCGGACGAACCAAAAACATTCAGTACTTC.

The chain carries TRBV7-9 and TRBJ1-3, with D unclear. Trimming removed 1 base from V and 2 bases from J, with 6 bases in between. The CDR3 is 14 amino acids. The germline gives CDR1 SEHNR, CDR2 FQNEAQ (reference sequence). The CDR3 DNA follows: TGTGCCAGCAGCTTAGAGGCGGCTGGAAACACCATATATTTT. Translation: CASSLEAAGNTIYF.

The V and J genes are TRBV29-1 and TRBJ2-7, with 7 bases identical to TRBD1. V gave up 6 bases and J gave up 0 bases; unmatched junction bases: 14. The CDR3 is 16 residues long. Per germline, CDR1 SQVTM and CDR2 ANQGSEA. The CDR3 region is CSVRRGLTGLSYEQYF. Here the CDR3 DNA reads TGCAGCGTCCGAAGGGGGTTGACAGGGCTCTCCTACGAGCAGTACTTC.

This chain connects TRBV9 to TRBJ2-2, with no clear D. Trimming left V 0 bases short and J 3 bases short, with 0 bases between. Germline V gene lookup returns CDR1 SGDLS and CDR2 YYNGEE. CDR3 size: 12 residues. The CDR3 DNA reads TGTGCCAGCAGCGTAGACACCGGGGAGCTGTTTTTT. As protein: CASSVDTGELFF.

V and J are TRBV3-1 (or the pseudogene TRBV3-2) and TRBJ2-2; no firm D call. V dropped 5 bases and J dropped 5 bases, with 12 bases sitting between them. Germline V lookup: CDR1 LGHDT, CDR2 YNNKEL (reference sequence). CDR3 length: 14 amino acids. Here the CDR3 reads CASSAPGVTGELFF. Written as DNA, the CDR3 is TGTGCCAGCAGCGCCCCTGGGGTAACCGGGGAGCTGTTTTTT.